The 19 T cell receptor beta chains in this list originate from one sample, sequenced in a study of blood T cell repertoires in COVID-19. Here immunoSEQ multiplex PCR was the method, and the copy in TCRdb shows in-frame clones only, minus some. The sample lists 400,000 or so clones; less than 95% were seen once. Material: PBMCs or T cells enriched from blood (not recorded which). The source of these receptors is a man younger than 30 who had recovered from COVID-19.

For this clone: Other DNA sequences from this sample encode an identical CDR3 as well. J is TRBJ1-3 and V is TRBV18; TRBD1 aligns across 11 bases. The CDR3 has 17 amino acids. CDR1 is KGHSH and CDR2 is LQKENI in the germline V gene. J lost 0 bases, V lost 3 bases, and 4 bases had no gene match. CDR3 nucleotides: TGTGCCAGCTCACCGCGGGGACAGGGGGACTCTGGAAACACCATATATTTT. It encodes CASSPRGQGDSGNTIYF.

This clone was counted a single time. V usage is TRBV10-3 and J usage is TRBJ2-2; the match to TRBD1 covers 9 bases. The CDR3 consists of 17 residues. Germline lookup yields CDR1 ENHRY and CDR2 SYGVKD. The J segment lost 5 bases and the V segment lost 6 bases, leaving 13 bases of the junction unmatched. The CDR3 DNA follows: TGTGCCATCAGGGGGGCAAGGGACAGGGATGGTACCGGGGAGCTGTTTTTT. It encodes CAIRGARDRDGTGELFF.

This clone appeared a few times. V usage is TRBV11-2 and J usage is TRBJ1-2; TRBD1 agrees at 9 bases. The V segment lost 5 bases and the J segment 4 bases; nucleotides outside the gene matches: 8. There are 15 residues in the CDR3. Germline V gene lookup returns CDR1 SGHAT and CDR2 FQNNGV. Written as DNA, the CDR3 is TGTGCCAGCAGCACTCGACAGGGGGATACCTATGGCTACACCTTC. It yields the protein CASSTRQGDTYGYTF.

A few counts support this clone. The gene calls are TRBV5-1 and TRBJ1-6, with D perhaps matching TRBD1 (5 bases). The V and J ends lost 4 bases and 9 bases respectively, with 17 bases between them. Germline CDR1 reads SGHRS; CDR2 reads YFSETQ. The CDR3 covers 15 residues. The DNA for the CDR3 is TGCGCCAGCAGCCCGCCCGGAGGGGAGGGTTCACCCCTCCACTTT. Protein product: CASSPPGGEGSPLHF.

V usage is TRBV6-5 and J usage is TRBJ1-5; a weak D match, TRBD1 (5 bases). The germline V gene encodes CDR1 MNHEY and CDR2 SVGAGI. The germline V and J ends were trimmed by 4 bases and 7 bases, with 17 bases remaining between them. This CDR3 region has 15 residues. CDR3 sequence (DNA): TGTGCCAGCAGTTCCGGCCAGGGAAACGTACAGCCCCAGCATTTT. Its protein product is CASSSGQGNVQPQHF.

The chain joins TRBV11-3 to TRBJ1-2; 8 bases line up with TRBD1. There are 15 residues in the CDR3. Trimming took 5 bases from V and 7 from J; bases not matched to a gene: 12. Germline V lookup: CDR1 SGHNT, CDR2 YENEEA. CDR3 protein: CASSLWAGTGPGYTF. The CDR3 DNA reads as TGTGCCAGCAGCCTGTGGGCCGGGACAGGACCTGGCTACACCTTC.

This chain joins TRBV5-1 and TRBJ1-1, with 9 bases aligning to TRBD1. Germline trimming cut 4 bases from V and 3 bases from J; bases unmatched to any gene: 7. The CDR3 covers 15 residues. CDR1 and CDR2 from the germline V gene are SGHRS and YFSETQ. In nucleotides, the CDR3 is TGCGCCAGCAGCCCTGGGACAGGGTCGTACACTGAAGCTTTCTTT. Encoded protein: CASSPGTGSYTEAFF.

The chain uses TRBV7-9 and TRBJ2-3; 7 bases map to TRBD2. Trimming took 5 bases from V and 0 from J; bases not matched to a gene: 8. CDR1 and CDR2 from the germline V gene are SEHNR and FQNEAQ (reference sequence). There are 16 residues in the CDR3. The CDR3 loop reads CASSPHLAGSTDTQYF. CDR3 nucleotides: TGTGCCAGCAGCCCGCACTTAGCGGGTAGCACAGATACGCAGTATTTT.

The chain joins TRBV9 to TRBJ1-2; D is perhaps TRBD1 (5 bases). The CDR3 is 15 residues long. The germline V gene encodes CDR1 SGDLS and CDR2 YYNGEE. Trimming took off 8 bases at V and 4 bases at J, with 21 bases between the two ends. CDR3 nucleotide sequence: TGTGCCAGTTCCCTAGGGGCGGTCCCTATCTATGGCTACACCTTC. Translated: CASSLGAVPIYGYTF. The full variable domain, its missing parts supplied by reference TRBV9 and TRBJ1-2, is DSGVTQTPKHLITATGQRVTLRCSPRSGDLSVYWYQQSLDQGLQFLIQYYNGEERAKGNILERFSAQQFPDLHSELNLSSLELGDSALYFCASSLGAVPIYGYTFGSGTRLTVV.

J is TRBJ2-7 and V is TRBV19, with D maybe TRBD1 (6 bases). CDR1 is LNHDA, CDR2 SQIVND, per germline (reference sequence). The CDR3 is 11 amino acids. The germline V and J ends were trimmed by 7 bases and 4 bases, with 8 bases remaining between them. CDR3 in amino acids: CASKRGYEQYF. The CDR3 bases are TGTGCCAGTAAGAGGGGGTACGAGCAGTACTTC.

This clone was counted once. The V and J genes are TRBV28 and TRBJ1-5, with unresolved D. V lost 10 bases to trimming and J lost 0 bases, with 13 bases between them. Germline V CDR1 and CDR2: MDHEN, SYDVKM. This CDR3 comprises 14 residues. The CDR3 loop reads CATRDIDSNQPQHF. The CDR3 DNA sequence: TGTGCCACCAGAGACATCGATAGCAATCAGCCCCAGCATTTT. The full variable domain, its missing parts supplied by reference TRBV28 and TRBJ1-5, is DVKVTQSSRYLVKRTGEKVFLECVQDMDHENMFWYRQDPGLGLRLIYFSYDVKMKEKGDIPEGYSVSREKKERFSLILESASTNQTSMYLCATRDIDSNQPQHFGDGTRLSIL.

The chain uses TRBV12-5 and TRBJ1-5; 9 positions agree with TRBD1. The CDR3 extends over 19 amino acids. The V gene's germline CDR1 is LGHNT and CDR2 FRNRAP. The J segment lost 2 bases and the V segment lost 1 base, leaving 12 bases of the junction unmatched. The DNA of the CDR3 is TGTGCTAGTGGTTTGGCCTCCCGGGACAGGGATGGAGGCAATCAGCCCCAGCATTTT. It yields the protein CASGLASRDRDGGNQPQHF.

The J gene is TRBJ2-7, the V gene TRBV28, with TRBD2 as a possible D gene (6 bases). CDR1 MDHEN and CDR2 SYDVKM come from the germline V gene. The CDR3 runs 12 residues. Trimming left V 7 bases short and J 2 bases short, with 9 bases between. The CDR3: CASTGSTYEQYF. CDR3 coding DNA: TGTGCCAGCACCGGGAGCACCTACGAGCAGTACTTC. Full variable domain (outside the CDR3, taken from reference TRBV28 and TRBJ2-7): DVKVTQSSRYLVKRTGEKVFLECVQDMDHENMFWYRQDPGLGLRLIYFSYDVKMKEKGDIPEGYSVSREKKERFSLILESASTNQTSMYLCASTGSTYEQYFGPGTRLTVT.

V gene TRBV12-5 combines with J gene TRBJ2-7; 8 bases agree with TRBD1. The CDR3 has 14 residues. CDR1 and CDR2 (germline): LGHNT, FRNRAP. Unmatched junction bases numbered 5, after V lost 4 bases and J lost 3 bases. CDR3 sequence reads: CASGSGTGYYEQYF. The DNA of the CDR3 is TGTGCTAGTGGTTCCGGGACAGGATACTACGAGCAGTACTTC. The whole variable domain, remainder taken from reference TRBV12-5 and TRBJ2-7, is DARVTQTPRHKVTEMGQEVTMRCQPILGHNTVFWYRQTMMQGLELLAYFRNRAPLDDSGMPKDRFSAEMPDATLATLKIQPSEPRDSAVYFCASGSGTGYYEQYFGPGTRLTVT.

The chain joins TRBV5-1 to TRBJ2-3; no definite D call. This CDR3 is 16 amino acids long. Germline CDR1 is SGHRS and CDR2 is YFSETQ. V lost 2 bases to trimming and J lost 0 bases, with 13 bases between them. CDR3 DNA sequence: TGCGCCAGCAGCTTTCTTCTAGAACCAAGCACAGATACGCAGTATTTT. Its translation: CASSFLLEPSTDTQYF.

V gene TRBV12-3 or TRBV12-4 combines with J gene TRBJ2-2, with D unresolved. With 6 bases removed from V and 3 bases from J, the gap between germline ends came to 5 bases. CDR3 length: 12 amino acids. The CDR3 sequence: CASRTDTGELFF. CDR3 DNA: TGTGCCAGCAGAACGGACACCGGGGAGCTGTTTTTT.

The chain links TRBV5-1 to TRBJ2-1, with TRBD2 matching 12 bases. V was pared by 1 base and J by 9 bases, with 5 bases of the junction left unmatched. This CDR3 spans 15 amino acids. Germline V gene data show CDR1 as SGHRS and CDR2 as YFSETQ. The CDR3 here is CASSLPLAGGVEQFF. The CDR3 DNA follows: TGCGCCAGCAGCTTGCCACTAGCGGGAGGAGTTGAGCAGTTCTTC.

The chain employs TRBV24-1 and TRBJ2-1; D unclear. Per the germline V gene, CDR1 is KGHDR and CDR2 is SFDVKD. With 4 bases removed from V and 4 bases from J, the gap between germline ends came to 4 bases. This CDR3 is built from 12 residues. The CDR3 reads CATSDLYNEQFF. Here the CDR3 DNA reads TGTGCCACCAGTGACCTATACAATGAGCAGTTCTTC.

V usage is TRBV19 and J usage is TRBJ2-7; 9 bases match TRBD1. The trim removed 4 bases at V and 3 bases at J, leaving 7 bases unmatched. CDR3 size: 15 residues. Germline CDR1 LNHDA, CDR2 SQIVND (reference sequence). This chain's CDR3 is CASSKQGANNYEQYF. CDR3 bases: TGTGCCAGTAGTAAACAGGGGGCGAACAACTACGAGCAGTACTTC.